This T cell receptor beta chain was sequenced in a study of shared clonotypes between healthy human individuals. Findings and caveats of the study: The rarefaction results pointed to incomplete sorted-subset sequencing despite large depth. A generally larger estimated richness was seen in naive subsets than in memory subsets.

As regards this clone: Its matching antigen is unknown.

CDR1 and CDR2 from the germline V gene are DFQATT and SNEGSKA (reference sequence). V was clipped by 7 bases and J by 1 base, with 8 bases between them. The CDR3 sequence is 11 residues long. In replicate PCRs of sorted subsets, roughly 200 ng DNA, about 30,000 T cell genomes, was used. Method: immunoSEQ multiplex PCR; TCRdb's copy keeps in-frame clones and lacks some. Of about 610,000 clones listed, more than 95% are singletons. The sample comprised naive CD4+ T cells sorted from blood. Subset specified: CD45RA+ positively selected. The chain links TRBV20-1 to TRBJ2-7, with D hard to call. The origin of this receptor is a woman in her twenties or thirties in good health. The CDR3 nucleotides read TGCAGTGTTGCACGTTCCTACGAGCAGTACTTC. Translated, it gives CSVARSYEQYF.